Sequencing of this T cell receptor beta chain was carried out in a study of T cell responses to AZD1222 COVID-19 vaccine. Findings and limits, study-wide: It should be noted that donors were predominantly white British and more often female, and clonal diversity was possibly underestimated. Vaccine-associated CD4 TCRs ranged over spike, dominating at 160-218 and 743-854.

On this clone itself: No antigen is known for it.

Only in-frame clones appear in the TCRdb table, and some are missing; sequencing was by immunoSEQ multiplex PCR. This table holds some 200,000 clones, approximately 92% found once. Germline CDR1 is MNHEY and CDR2 is SVGAGI. CDR3 length equals 14 residues. V was cut by 7 bases and J by 7 bases, with 17 bases left in between. V gene TRBV6-5 combines with J gene TRBJ1-5; D unresolved. The receptor was derived from an adult in good health. The starting material was peripheral blood, obtained on day 0 of AZD1222 vaccination. The CDR3 loop is CASIGREWRQPQHF. Written as DNA, the CDR3 is TGTGCCAGCATCGGGAGGGAGTGGCGGCAGCCCCAGCATTTT.